This is a list of T cell receptor beta chains from one sample in a study of cytomegalovirus exposure and HLA in healthy donors. The method was immunoSEQ multiplex PCR; TCRdb's version includes in-frame clones alone and lacks a portion of them. The sample lists 100,000 to 130,000 clones, 77% occurring once. Sequencing input: PBMCs. All receptors derive from a male donor in good health and CMV-seronegative. The CDR3 runs from the conserved cysteine through the conserved F or W. The order of the fields is V gene, D gene, clone size, J gene, CDR3 protein, CDR3 DNA. D genes are given only for firm matches. Some rows have no size entry. The others give once, few or many, or a class for an expanded clone.

v_call: TRBV30
d_call: -
clone_size: -
j_call: TRBJ1-1
cdr3_aa: CAWSNRLRRNTEAFF
cdr3_nt: TGTGCCTGGAGTAATCGGTTAAGGAGGAACACTGAAGCTTTCTTT

v_call: TRBV27
d_call: -
clone_size: -
j_call: TRBJ2-7
cdr3_aa: CASSYRVAREQYF
cdr3_nt: TGTGCCAGCAGTTACAGGGTGGCGCGTGAGCAGTACTTC

v_call: TRBV7-8
d_call: -
clone_size: -
j_call: TRBJ1-3
cdr3_aa: CASSLGDRLTENTIYF
cdr3_nt: TGTGCCAGCAGCTTAGGTGACAGGCTTACCGAAAACACCATATATTTT

v_call: TRBV7-9
d_call: TRBD1
clone_size: -
j_call: TRBJ2-6
cdr3_aa: CASGGTGSGANVLTF
cdr3_nt: TGTGCCAGCGGCGGGACAGGGTCCGGGGCCAACGTCCTGACTTTC

v_call: TRBV4-2
d_call: TRBD2
clone_size: -
j_call: TRBJ2-7
cdr3_aa: CASNQGSSGRGLDEQYF
cdr3_nt: TGTGCCAGCAACCAAGGTTCTAGTGGGAGGGGACTTGACGAGCAGTACTTC

v_call: TRBV5-8
d_call: TRBD1
clone_size: -
j_call: TRBJ1-2
cdr3_aa: CASSLAGTARPYGYTF
cdr3_nt: TGTGCCAGCAGCTTGGCCGGGACAGCGAGACCGTATGGCTACACCTTC

v_call: TRBV5-8
d_call: TRBD1
clone_size: -
j_call: TRBJ2-1
cdr3_aa: CASSWAGTANEQFF
cdr3_nt: TGTGCCAGCAGCTGGGCCGGGACAGCAAATGAGCAGTTCTTC

v_call: TRBV7-6
d_call: TRBD2
clone_size: -
j_call: TRBJ2-7
cdr3_aa: CASSLLAGGPEQYF
cdr3_nt: TGTGCCAGCAGCCTCCTAGCGGGAGGGCCGGAGCAGTACTTC

v_call: TRBV27
d_call: TRBD2
clone_size: few
j_call: TRBJ2-2
cdr3_aa: CASRRNSGSPTGELFF
cdr3_nt: TGTGCCAGCAGGCGTAATAGCGGGAGCCCCACCGGGGAGCTGTTTTTT

v_call: TRBV29-1
d_call: -
clone_size: -
j_call: TRBJ2-3
cdr3_aa: CSVEDLSGIRDTQYF
cdr3_nt: TGCAGCGTTGAAGATTTATCCGGGATAAGGGATACGCAGTATTTT

v_call: TRBV2
d_call: TRBD2
clone_size: -
j_call: TRBJ2-3
cdr3_aa: CASSGGTSRGTDTQYF
cdr3_nt: TGTGCCAGCAGTGGTGGGACTAGCAGGGGCACAGATACGCAGTATTTT

v_call: TRBV10-3
d_call: -
clone_size: few
j_call: TRBJ2-2
cdr3_aa: CAISNQGPGELFF
cdr3_nt: TGTGCCATCAGCAATCAGGGCCCCGGGGAGCTGTTTTTT

v_call: TRBV5-1
d_call: -
clone_size: few
j_call: TRBJ2-6
cdr3_aa: CASSPRLVSISGANVLTF
cdr3_nt: TGCGCCAGCAGCCCCCGGTTGGTGTCCATCTCTGGGGCCAACGTCCTGACTTTC

v_call: TRBV30
d_call: TRBD2
clone_size: -
j_call: TRBJ2-1
cdr3_aa: CAWSVGAGAWDEQFF
cdr3_nt: TGTGCCTGGAGTGTAGGGGCGGGAGCTTGGGATGAGCAGTTCTTC

v_call: TRBV12-5
d_call: TRBD2
clone_size: few
j_call: TRBJ2-3
cdr3_aa: CASGSASGSTDTQYF
cdr3_nt: TGTGCTAGTGGTTCGGCTAGCGGGAGCACAGATACGCAGTATTTT

v_call: TRBV28
d_call: TRBD2
clone_size: -
j_call: TRBJ2-1
cdr3_aa: CASSPVGGQWTFF
cdr3_nt: TGTGCCAGCAGTCCCGTGGGAGGGCAATGGACGTTCTTC

v_call: TRBV5-1
d_call: -
clone_size: -
j_call: TRBJ2-2
cdr3_aa: CASSPGVDNGELFF
cdr3_nt: TGCGCCAGCAGCCCGGGGGTAGACAACGGGGAGCTGTTTTTT

v_call: TRBV18
d_call: -
clone_size: -
j_call: TRBJ1-1
cdr3_aa: CASSHVDGGPEAFF
cdr3_nt: TGTGCCAGCTCGCACGTCGATGGAGGGCCTGAAGCTTTCTTT

v_call: TRBV2
d_call: TRBD2
clone_size: -
j_call: TRBJ2-2
cdr3_aa: CASRGTSGRNTGELFF
cdr3_nt: TGTGCCAGCAGGGGAACTAGCGGGAGGAACACCGGGGAGCTGTTTTTT

v_call: TRBV2
d_call: -
clone_size: -
j_call: TRBJ2-5
cdr3_aa: CASMTVRANQETQYF
cdr3_nt: TGTGCCAGCATGACGGTGAGGGCCAACCAAGAGACCCAGTACTTC

v_call: TRBV12-2
d_call: -
clone_size: once
j_call: TRBJ2-1
cdr3_aa: CASRLAWGGCDNEQFF
cdr3_nt: TGTGCAAGTCGCTTAGCCTGGGGAGGATGCGACAATGAGCAGTTCTTC

v_call: TRBV2
d_call: -
clone_size: -
j_call: TRBJ1-1
cdr3_aa: CASSAVQQATEAFF
cdr3_nt: TGTGCCAGCAGTGCGGTACAGCAGGCCACTGAAGCTTTCTTT

v_call: TRBV19
d_call: TRBD2
clone_size: -
j_call: TRBJ2-7
cdr3_aa: CASSRGLAGVSYEQYF
cdr3_nt: TGTGCCAGTAGTAGAGGACTAGCGGGAGTCTCCTACGAGCAGTACTTC

v_call: TRBV6-6
d_call: -
clone_size: few
j_call: TRBJ1-5
cdr3_aa: CASRRDSNQPQHF
cdr3_nt: TGTGCCAGCAGGAGGGATAGCAATCAGCCCCAGCATTTT

v_call: TRBV6-5
d_call: TRBD2
clone_size: -
j_call: TRBJ2-7
cdr3_aa: CASSYSGGLQYEQYF
cdr3_nt: TGTGCCAGCAGTTACTCGGGAGGGCTCCAGTACGAGCAGTACTTC

v_call: TRBV4-1
d_call: -
clone_size: few
j_call: TRBJ1-5
cdr3_aa: CASSQLVISNQPQHF
cdr3_nt: TGCGCCAGCAGCCAGCTAGTAATAAGCAATCAGCCCCAGCATTTT

v_call: TRBV30
d_call: -
clone_size: -
j_call: TRBJ2-3
cdr3_aa: CAWSVRVQDTQYF
cdr3_nt: TGTGCCTGGAGTGTACGGGTGCAAGATACGCAGTATTTT

v_call: TRBV28
d_call: TRBD1
clone_size: few
j_call: TRBJ2-7
cdr3_aa: CASSSTGGISYEQYF
cdr3_nt: TGTGCCAGCAGCTCGACAGGGGGTATATCCTACGAGCAGTACTTC

v_call: TRBV5-1
d_call: -
clone_size: -
j_call: TRBJ1-1
cdr3_aa: CASRKDSPEAFF
cdr3_nt: TGCGCCAGCAGGAAGGACAGCCCTGAAGCTTTCTTT

v_call: TRBV11-2
d_call: TRBD1
clone_size: -
j_call: TRBJ1-5
cdr3_aa: CASSSVKGQSNQPQHF
cdr3_nt: TGTGCCAGCAGTTCCGTAAAGGGACAGAGCAATCAGCCCCAGCATTTT

v_call: TRBV27
d_call: TRBD2
clone_size: -
j_call: TRBJ2-3
cdr3_aa: CASRSRTSGPRITDTQYF
cdr3_nt: TGTGCCAGCAGATCCCGGACTAGCGGTCCCCGAATCACAGATACGCAGTATTTT

v_call: TRBV11-2
d_call: -
clone_size: -
j_call: TRBJ2-2
cdr3_aa: CASSFETGNTGELFF
cdr3_nt: TGTGCCAGCAGCTTCGAGACAGGGAACACCGGGGAGCTGTTTTTT

v_call: TRBV27
d_call: -
clone_size: -
j_call: TRBJ2-5
cdr3_aa: CASSLSMIQETQYF
cdr3_nt: TGTGCCAGCAGCCTATCCATGATTCAAGAGACCCAGTACTTC

v_call: TRBV28
d_call: -
clone_size: -
j_call: TRBJ1-2
cdr3_aa: CASTTGLLYGYTF
cdr3_nt: TGTGCCAGCACCACGGGGTTACTCTATGGCTACACCTTC

v_call: TRBV6-6
d_call: -
clone_size: -
j_call: TRBJ1-5
cdr3_aa: CATERKGVYNQPQHF
cdr3_nt: TGTGCCACCGAGAGGAAGGGGGTATACAATCAGCCCCAGCATTTT

v_call: TRBV2
d_call: -
clone_size: -
j_call: TRBJ2-7
cdr3_aa: CASRGTSTGFHEQYF
cdr3_nt: TGTGCCAGCAGGGGGACCTCGACAGGTTTCCACGAGCAGTACTTC

v_call: TRBV11-1
d_call: -
clone_size: -
j_call: TRBJ1-4
cdr3_aa: CASSLFGEKLFF
cdr3_nt: TGTGCCAGCAGCTTGTTCGGTGAAAAACTGTTTTTT

v_call: TRBV18
d_call: TRBD1
clone_size: -
j_call: TRBJ1-2
cdr3_aa: CASSPMDRGDYGYTF
cdr3_nt: TGTGCCAGCTCCCCTATGGACAGGGGGGACTATGGCTACACCTTC

v_call: TRBV9
d_call: -
clone_size: once
j_call: TRBJ2-5
cdr3_aa: CASSVNGASQYF
cdr3_nt: TGTGCCAGCAGCGTTAACGGAGCGTCCCAGTACTTC

v_call: TRBV5-1
d_call: TRBD2
clone_size: -
j_call: TRBJ2-3
cdr3_aa: CASRTTGLAGHTQYF
cdr3_nt: TGCGCCAGCAGGACGACCGGACTAGCGGGGCATACGCAGTATTTT